This T cell receptor beta chain originates from a study of T cells after yellow fever vaccination. Overall study: Each low-cell-number fraction was prepared by means of SMART-Seq v4 Ultra Low Input.

Germline CDR1 is SQVTM and CDR2 is ANQGSEA. Deletions cut 4 bases from V and 0 bases from J, with 12 bases between. CDR3 length: 14 residues. The sample holds a few counts of this clonotype. Its antigen is not known. Study-wide results and limits: Subsequent to the booster, the majority of primary-vaccination clones reappeared (approximately 95% CD4, about 90% CD8). When the response was secondary, it was weaker but reached its peak faster, day 5 versus 15.

Making TCR cDNA involved 5'RACE template switching, which added UMIs and a universal primer site. TCRdb analysed the 5' RACE reads with MiXCR anew, one entry per CDR3 protein. The sample carries 400,000 or so distinct CDR3 sequences, 6.2% recorded once. Sequencing was performed on PBMCs, taken 5 days after the yellow fever booster vaccination. The sequence was obtained from a man aged 30 to 39 who received the YFV17D yellow fever vaccine. The chain combines TRBV29-1 with TRBJ1-1, with a tentative D call TRBD1 (5 bases). Here the CDR3 reads CSVGDRLLNTEAFF. In DNA, the CDR3 is TGCAGCGTTGGCGACAGACTGTTGAACACTGAAGCTTTCTTT.